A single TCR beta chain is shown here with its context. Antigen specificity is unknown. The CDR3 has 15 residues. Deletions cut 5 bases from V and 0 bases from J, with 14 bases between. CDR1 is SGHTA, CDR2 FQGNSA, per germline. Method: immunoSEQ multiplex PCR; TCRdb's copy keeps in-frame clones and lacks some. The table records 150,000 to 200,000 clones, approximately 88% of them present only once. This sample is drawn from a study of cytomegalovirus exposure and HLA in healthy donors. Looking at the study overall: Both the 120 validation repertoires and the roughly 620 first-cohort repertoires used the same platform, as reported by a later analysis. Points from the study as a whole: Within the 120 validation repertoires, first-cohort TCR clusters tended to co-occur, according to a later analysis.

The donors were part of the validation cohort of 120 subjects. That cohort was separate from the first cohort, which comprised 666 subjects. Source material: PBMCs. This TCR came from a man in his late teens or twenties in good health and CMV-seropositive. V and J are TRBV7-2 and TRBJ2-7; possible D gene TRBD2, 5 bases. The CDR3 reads CASSSVGESSYEQYF. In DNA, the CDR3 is TGTGCCAGCAGCAGCGTGGGAGAGAGCTCCTACGAGCAGTACTTC.